This T cell receptor (beta chain) was sequenced for a study of chemoradiotherapy in HPV16-positive cancers. General study points: Candidate HPV-specific clones and E7-related TCR motifs grew in tumor during treatment. In HPV16-positive patients, HPV-responsive T-cell expansion tracked better recurrence-free survival. Only a couple of HPV16-positive patients supplied the functional HPV-specificity definition.

As for this clone: Antigen unknown.

Trimming removed 1 base at V and 6 bases at J, with 13 bases between. Germline CDR1 and CDR2: LNHDA and SQIVND (reference sequence). This CDR3 has 14 amino acids. Samples were taken several times over chemoradiotherapy. The repertoire was sequenced with immunoSEQ multiplex PCR; TCRdb's copy has only in-frame clones and lacks some. The sample has 7,000 to 9,000 clones; approximately 79% are singletons. The clonotype comes from a human donor with HPV-associated anogenital cancer. Sequenced here: tumor tissue, sampled from a patient who underwent chemoradiotherapy. V and J are TRBV19 and TRBJ2-7; either TRBD1 or TRBD2 may fit D (6 bases each). CDR3 sequence (DNA): TGTGCCAGTAGTATAGTCGGGGAGGACAGCGAGCAGTACTTC. This encodes CASSIVGEDSEQYF.